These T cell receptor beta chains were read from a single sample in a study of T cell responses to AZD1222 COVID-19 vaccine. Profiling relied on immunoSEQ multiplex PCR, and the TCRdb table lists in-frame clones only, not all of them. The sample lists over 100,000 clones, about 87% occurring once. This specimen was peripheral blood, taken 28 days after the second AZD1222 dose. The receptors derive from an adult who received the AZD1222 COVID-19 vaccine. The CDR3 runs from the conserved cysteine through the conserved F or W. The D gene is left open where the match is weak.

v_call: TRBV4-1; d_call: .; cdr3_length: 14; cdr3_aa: CASSQESTGNIQYF
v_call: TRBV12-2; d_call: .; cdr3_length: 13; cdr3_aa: CASRLSANYGYTF
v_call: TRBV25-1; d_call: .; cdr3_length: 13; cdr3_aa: CASSELTGTGAFF
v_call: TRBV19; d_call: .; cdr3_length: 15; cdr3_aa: CASSMRRGSNEKLFF
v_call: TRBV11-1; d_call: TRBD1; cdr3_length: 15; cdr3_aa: CASSTTTGPKNIQYF
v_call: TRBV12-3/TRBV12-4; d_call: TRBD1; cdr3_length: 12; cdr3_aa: CASSLQGDGYTF
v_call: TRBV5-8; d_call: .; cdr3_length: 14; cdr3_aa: CASSLVGPNQPQHF
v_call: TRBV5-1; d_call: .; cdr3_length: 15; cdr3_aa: CASSYPGGRPDGYTF
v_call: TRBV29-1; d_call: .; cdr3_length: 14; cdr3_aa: CSVQVGSSNQPQHF
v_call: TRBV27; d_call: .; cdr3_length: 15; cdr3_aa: CASSLGGHDTGELFF
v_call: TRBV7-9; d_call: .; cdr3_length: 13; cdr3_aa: CASSLPQPYEQFF
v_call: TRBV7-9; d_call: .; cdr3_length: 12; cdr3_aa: CASSPSTDTQYF
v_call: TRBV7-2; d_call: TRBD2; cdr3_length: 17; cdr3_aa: CASSFGGLAGTTGELFF
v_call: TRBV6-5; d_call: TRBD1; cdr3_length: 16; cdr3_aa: CASSSPQRRGNYEQYF
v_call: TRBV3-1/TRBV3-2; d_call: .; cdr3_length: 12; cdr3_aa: CASSQERAKPHF
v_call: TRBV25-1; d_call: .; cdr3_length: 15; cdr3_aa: CASSEHRAVGYEQYF
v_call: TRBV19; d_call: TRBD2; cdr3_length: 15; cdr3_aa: CASSIQRGAYNEQFF
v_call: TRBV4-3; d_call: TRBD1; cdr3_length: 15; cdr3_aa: CASSHWDRGNYGYTF
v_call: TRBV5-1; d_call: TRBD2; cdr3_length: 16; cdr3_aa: CASSNSPSGAYNEQFF
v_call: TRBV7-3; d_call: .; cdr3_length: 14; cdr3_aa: CASSLEAVRGTQYF
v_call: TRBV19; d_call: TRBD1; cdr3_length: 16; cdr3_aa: CASSIDDRGTNTEAFF
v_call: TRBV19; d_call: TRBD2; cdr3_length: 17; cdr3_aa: CASSKGSLAGVQETQYF
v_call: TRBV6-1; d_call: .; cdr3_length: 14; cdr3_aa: CASSEAGQRDGYTF
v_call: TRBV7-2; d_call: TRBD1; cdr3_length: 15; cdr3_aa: CASSLDRGLTNEQFF
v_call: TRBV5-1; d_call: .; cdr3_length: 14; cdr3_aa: CASRGRQANEKLFF
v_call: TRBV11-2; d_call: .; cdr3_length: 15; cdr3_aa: CASSSSVRAKDTQYF
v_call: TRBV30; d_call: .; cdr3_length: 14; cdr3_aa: CAWRWGPGNSPLHF
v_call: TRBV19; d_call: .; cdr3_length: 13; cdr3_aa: CAIRVGGAHGYTF
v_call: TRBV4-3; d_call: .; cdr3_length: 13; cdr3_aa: CASSQDKSYEQYF
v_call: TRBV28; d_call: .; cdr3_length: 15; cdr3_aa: CASTVGTGGNQPQHF
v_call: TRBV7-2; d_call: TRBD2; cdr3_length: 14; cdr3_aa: CASSLGGREDTQYF
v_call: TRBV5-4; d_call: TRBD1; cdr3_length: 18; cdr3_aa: CASSLDAGTGGRIYGYTF
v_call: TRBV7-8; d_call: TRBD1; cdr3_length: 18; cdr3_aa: CASSSGTGGFGYYNEQFF
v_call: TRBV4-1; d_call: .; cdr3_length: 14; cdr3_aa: CASSQVKGSEIAFF
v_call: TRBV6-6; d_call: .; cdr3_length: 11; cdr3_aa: CATHVRDGYTF
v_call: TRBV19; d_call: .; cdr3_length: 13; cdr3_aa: CASSPDRSYEQYF
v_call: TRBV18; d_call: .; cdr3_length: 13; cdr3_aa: CASSREYSYEQYF
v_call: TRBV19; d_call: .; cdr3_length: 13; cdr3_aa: CASSIGRRSEQYF
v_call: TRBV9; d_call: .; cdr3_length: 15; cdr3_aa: CASSPSVARGNTIYF
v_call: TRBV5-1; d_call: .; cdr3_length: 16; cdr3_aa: CASSLSGGDFQETQYF
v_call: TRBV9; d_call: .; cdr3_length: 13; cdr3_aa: CASSVVGVGEQFF
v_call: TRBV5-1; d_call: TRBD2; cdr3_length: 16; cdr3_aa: CASSSGTSGRTYEQYF
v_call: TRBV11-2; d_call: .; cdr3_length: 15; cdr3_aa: CASSLDQALTGELFF
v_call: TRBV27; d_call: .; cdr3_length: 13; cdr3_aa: CASSSPPADTQYF
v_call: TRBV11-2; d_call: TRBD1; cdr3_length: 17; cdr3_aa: CASSDRRTGGLKNTIYF
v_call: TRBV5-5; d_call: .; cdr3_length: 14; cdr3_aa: CASSLIGGGEKLFF
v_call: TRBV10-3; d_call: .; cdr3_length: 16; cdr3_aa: CAISEALSVSTDTQYF
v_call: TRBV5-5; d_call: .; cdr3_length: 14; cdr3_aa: CASSFWGKGTEAFF
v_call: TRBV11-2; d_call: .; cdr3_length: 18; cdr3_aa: CASSPWGPRGVNTDTQYF
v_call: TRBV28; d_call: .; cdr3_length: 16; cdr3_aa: CASRYGLGGDNQPQHF
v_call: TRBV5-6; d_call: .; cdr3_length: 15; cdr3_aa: CASSLWGLVTDTQYF
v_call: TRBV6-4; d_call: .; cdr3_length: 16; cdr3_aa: CASSERGGYSNQPQHF
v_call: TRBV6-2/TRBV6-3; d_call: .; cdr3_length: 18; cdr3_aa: CASSWNPGAALSYNEQFF
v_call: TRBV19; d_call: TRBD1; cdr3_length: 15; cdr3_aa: CASSAGTGGADTQYF
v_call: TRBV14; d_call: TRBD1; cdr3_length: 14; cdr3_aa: CASSWTGLGEKLFF
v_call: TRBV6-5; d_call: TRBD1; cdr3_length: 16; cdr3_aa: CASSYSKGQGSYEQYF
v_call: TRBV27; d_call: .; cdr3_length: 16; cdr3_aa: CASSYLAHRVPYEQYF
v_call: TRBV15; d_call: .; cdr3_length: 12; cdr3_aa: CATSRGGDTQYF
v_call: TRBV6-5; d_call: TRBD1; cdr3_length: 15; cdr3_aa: CASSYSRDSQETQYF
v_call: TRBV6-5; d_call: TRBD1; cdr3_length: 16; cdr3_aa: CASSYQGTGGLYEQYF